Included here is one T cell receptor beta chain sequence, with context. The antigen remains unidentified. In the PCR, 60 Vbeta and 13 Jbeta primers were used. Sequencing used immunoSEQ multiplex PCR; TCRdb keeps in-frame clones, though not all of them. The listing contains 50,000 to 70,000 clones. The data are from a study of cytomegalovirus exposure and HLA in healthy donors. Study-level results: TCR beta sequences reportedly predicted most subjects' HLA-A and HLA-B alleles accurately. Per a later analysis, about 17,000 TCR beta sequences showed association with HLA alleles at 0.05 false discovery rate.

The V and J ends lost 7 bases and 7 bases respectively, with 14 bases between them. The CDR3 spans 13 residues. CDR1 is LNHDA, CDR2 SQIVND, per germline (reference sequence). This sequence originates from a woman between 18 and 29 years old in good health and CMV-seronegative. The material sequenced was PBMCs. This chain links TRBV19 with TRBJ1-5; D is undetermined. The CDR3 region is CASTQRVGQPQHF. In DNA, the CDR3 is TGTGCCAGTACCCAGCGCGTAGGCCAGCCCCAGCATTTT.